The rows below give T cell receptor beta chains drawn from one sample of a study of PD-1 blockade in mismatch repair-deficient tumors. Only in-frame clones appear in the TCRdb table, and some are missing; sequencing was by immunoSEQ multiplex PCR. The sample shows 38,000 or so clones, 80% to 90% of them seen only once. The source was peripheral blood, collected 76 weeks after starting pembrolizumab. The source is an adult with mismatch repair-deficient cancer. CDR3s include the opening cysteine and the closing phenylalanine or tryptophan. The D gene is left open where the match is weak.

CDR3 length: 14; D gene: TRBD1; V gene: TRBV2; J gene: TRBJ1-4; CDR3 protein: CASRDRTGSEKLFF
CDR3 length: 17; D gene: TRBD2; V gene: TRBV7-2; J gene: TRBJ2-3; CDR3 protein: CASNQEPGGFWMDTQYF
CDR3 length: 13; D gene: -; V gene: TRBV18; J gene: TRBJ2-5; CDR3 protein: CASSPQGGETQYF
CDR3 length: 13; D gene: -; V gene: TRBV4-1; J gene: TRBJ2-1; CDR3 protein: CASSQRTRNEQFF
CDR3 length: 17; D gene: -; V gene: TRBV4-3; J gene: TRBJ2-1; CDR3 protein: CASSQDVGSNSYNEQFF
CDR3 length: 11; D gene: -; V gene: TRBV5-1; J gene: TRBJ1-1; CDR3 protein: CASSRLGEAFF
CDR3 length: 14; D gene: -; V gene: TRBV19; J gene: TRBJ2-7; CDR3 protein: CASSIAGGAYEQYF
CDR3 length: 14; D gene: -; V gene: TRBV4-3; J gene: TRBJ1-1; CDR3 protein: CASSEGLENTEAFF
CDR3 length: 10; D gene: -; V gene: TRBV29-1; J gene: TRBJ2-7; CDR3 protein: CSVGSYEQYF
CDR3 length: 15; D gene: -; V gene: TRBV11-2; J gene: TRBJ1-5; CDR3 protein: CASSRDISQNQPQHF
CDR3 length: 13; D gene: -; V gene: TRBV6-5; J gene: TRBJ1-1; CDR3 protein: CASRDYGNTEAFF
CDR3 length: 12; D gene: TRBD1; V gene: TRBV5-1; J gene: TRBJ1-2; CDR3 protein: CASSLDRGPYTF
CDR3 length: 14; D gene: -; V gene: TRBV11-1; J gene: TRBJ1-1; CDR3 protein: CASRKGQANTEAFF
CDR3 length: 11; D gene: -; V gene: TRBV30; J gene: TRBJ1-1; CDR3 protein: CAWTARGEAFF
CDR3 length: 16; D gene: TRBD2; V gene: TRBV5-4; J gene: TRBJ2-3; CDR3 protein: CASSSLAGGPSDTQYF
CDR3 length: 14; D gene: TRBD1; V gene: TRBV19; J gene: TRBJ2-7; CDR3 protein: CASSRTGGTYEQYF
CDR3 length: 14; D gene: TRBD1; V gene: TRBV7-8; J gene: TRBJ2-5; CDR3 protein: CASSLGTGGETQYF
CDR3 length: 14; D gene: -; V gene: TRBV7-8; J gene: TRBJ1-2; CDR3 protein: CASSLNNPDYGYTF
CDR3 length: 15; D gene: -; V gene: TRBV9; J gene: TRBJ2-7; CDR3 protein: CASSVAEGSSYEQYF
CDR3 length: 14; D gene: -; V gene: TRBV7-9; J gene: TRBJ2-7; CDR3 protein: CASTNPKHGYEQYF
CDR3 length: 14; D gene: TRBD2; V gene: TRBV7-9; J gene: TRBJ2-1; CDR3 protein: CASSRLAGGNEQFF
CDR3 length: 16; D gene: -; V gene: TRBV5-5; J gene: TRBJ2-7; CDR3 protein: CASSPRRYLDSYEQYF
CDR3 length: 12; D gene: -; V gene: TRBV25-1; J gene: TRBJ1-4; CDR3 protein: CASKSGYEKLFF